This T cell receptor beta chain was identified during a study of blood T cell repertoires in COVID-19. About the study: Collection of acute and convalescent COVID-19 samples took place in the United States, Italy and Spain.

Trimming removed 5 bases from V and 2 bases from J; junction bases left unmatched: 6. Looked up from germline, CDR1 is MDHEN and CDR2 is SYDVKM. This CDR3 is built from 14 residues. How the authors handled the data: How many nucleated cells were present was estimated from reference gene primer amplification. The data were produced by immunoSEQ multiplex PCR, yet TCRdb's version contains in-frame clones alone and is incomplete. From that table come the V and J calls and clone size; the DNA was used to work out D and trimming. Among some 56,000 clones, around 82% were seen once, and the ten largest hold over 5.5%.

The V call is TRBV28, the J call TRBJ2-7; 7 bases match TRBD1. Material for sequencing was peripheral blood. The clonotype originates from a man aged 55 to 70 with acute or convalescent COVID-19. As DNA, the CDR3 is TGTGCCAGCAGTCCTGGGGACAGCACCTACGAGCAGTACTTC. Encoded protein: CASSPGDSTYEQYF.